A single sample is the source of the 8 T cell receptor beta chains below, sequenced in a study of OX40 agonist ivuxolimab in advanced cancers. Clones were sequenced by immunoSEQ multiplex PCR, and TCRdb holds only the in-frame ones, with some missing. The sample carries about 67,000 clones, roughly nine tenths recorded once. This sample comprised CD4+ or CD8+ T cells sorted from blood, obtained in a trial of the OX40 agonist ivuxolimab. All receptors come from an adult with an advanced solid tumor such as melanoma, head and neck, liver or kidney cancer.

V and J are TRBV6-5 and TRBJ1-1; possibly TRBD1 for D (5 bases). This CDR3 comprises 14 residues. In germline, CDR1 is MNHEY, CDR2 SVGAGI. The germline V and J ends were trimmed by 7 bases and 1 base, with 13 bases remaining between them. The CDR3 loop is CASISGTKNTEAFF. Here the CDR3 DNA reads TGTGCCAGCATCTCCGGGACCAAGAACACTGAAGCTTTCTTT.

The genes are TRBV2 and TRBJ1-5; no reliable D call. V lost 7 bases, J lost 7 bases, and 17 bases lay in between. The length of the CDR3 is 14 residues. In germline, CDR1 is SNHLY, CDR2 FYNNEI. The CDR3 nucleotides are TGTGCCAGCAATGGGGAAACGGGCTACCAGCCCCAGCATTTT. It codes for CASNGETGYQPQHF.

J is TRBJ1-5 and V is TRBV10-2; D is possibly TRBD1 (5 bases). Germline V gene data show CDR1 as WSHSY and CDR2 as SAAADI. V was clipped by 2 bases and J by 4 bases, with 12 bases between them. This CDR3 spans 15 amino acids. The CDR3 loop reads CASSEAGGWNQPQHF. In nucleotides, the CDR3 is TGCGCCAGCAGTGAGGCCGGGGGATGGAATCAGCCCCAGCATTTT.

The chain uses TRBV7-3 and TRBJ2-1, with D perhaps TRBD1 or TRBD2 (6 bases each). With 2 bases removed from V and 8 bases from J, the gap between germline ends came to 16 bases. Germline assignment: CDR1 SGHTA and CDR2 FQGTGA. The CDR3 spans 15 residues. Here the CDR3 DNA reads TGTGCCAGCAGCTTAGGGAGGTCGGGGGCTGATGAGCAGTTCTTC. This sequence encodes CASSLGRSGADEQFF.

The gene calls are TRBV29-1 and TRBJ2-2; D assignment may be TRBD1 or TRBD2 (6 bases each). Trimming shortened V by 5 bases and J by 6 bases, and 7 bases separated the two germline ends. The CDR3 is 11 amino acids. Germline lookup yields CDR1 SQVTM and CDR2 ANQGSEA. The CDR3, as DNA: TGCAGCGTTAGGGGGGCCGGGGAGCTGTTTTTT. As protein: CSVRGAGELFF.

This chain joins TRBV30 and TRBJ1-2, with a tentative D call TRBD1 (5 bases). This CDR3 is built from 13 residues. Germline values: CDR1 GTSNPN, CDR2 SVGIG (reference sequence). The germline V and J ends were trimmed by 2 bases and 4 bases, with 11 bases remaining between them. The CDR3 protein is CAWSKGWPYGYTF. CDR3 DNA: TGTGCCTGGAGTAAGGGGTGGCCCTATGGCTACACCTTC.

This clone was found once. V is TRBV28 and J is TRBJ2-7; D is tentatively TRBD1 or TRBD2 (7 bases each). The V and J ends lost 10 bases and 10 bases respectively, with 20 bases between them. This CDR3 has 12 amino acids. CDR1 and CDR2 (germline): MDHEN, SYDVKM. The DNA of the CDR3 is TGTGCCACAGGGGGGGACCCCCTAGATCAGTACTTC. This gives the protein CATGGDPLDQYF. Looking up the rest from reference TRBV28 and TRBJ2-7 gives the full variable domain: DVKVTQSSRYLVKRTGEKVFLECVQDMDHENMFWYRQDPGLGLRLIYFSYDVKMKEKGDIPEGYSVSREKKERFSLILESASTNQTSMYLCATGGDPLDQYFGPGTRLTVT.

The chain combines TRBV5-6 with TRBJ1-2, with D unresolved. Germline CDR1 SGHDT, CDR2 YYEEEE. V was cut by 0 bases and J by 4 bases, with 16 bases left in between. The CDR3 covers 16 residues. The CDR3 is CASSLDRLRGSYGYTF. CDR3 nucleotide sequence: TGTGCCAGCAGCTTGGATCGGTTGCGGGGAAGCTATGGCTACACCTTC.